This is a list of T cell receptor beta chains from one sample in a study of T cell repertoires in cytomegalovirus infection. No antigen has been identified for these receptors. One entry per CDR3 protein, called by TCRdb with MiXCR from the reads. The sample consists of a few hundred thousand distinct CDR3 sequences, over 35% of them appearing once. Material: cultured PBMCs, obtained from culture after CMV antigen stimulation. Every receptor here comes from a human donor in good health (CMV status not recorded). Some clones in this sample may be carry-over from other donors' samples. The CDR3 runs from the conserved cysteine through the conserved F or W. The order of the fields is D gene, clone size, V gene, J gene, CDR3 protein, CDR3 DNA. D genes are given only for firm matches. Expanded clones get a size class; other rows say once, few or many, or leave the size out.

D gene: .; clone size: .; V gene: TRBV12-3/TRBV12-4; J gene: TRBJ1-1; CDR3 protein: CASSRQTNTEAFF; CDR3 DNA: TGTGCCAGCAGTCGACAGACGAACACTGAAGCTTTCTTT
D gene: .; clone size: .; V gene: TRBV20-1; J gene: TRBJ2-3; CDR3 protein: CSAPPTGRGDTQYF; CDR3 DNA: TGCAGTGCTCCCCCCACGGGTCGCGGAGATACGCAGTATTTT
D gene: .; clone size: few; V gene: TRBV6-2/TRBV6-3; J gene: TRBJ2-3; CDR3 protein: CASSWQLLSPSTDTQYF; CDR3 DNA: TGTGCCAGCAGTTGGCAGCTCCTCTCGCCCAGCACAGATACGCAGTATTTT
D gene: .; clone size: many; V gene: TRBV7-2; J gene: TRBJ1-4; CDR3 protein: CASSSPLVEKLFF; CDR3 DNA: TGTGCCAGCAGCTCACCCCTCGTAGAAAAACTGTTTTTT
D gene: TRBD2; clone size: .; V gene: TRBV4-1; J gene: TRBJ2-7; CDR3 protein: CASSTTSGSFYEQYF; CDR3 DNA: TGCGCCAGCAGCACTACTAGCGGGAGCTTCTACGAGCAGTACTTC
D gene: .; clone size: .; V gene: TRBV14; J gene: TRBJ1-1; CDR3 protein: CASSQDGWTVNTEAFF; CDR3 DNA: TGTGCCAGCAGCCAAGATGGTTGGACAGTGAACACTGAAGCTTTCTTT
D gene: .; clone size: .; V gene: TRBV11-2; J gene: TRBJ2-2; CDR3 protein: CASSSRMTGELFF; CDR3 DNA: TGTGCCAGCAGCTCCCGAATGACCGGGGAGCTGTTTTTT
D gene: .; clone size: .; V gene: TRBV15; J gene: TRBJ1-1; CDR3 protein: CATSKATLGGEAFF; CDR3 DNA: TGTGCCACCAGCAAAGCCACTTTGGGAGGTGAAGCTTTCTTT
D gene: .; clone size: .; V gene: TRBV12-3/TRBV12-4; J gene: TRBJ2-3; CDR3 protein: CASSPTPGTQYF; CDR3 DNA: TGTGCCAGCAGCCCGACCCCAGGGACGCAGTATTTT
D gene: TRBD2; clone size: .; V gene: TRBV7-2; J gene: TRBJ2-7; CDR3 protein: CASSRRTSGGFSYEQYF; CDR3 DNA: TGTGCCAGCAGCAGGAGGACTAGCGGGGGGTTTTCCTACGAGCAGTACTTC
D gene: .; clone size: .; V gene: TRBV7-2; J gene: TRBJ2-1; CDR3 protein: CASSFSYLGHNEQFF; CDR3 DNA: TGTGCCAGCAGCTTTTCATATTTGGGACACAATGAGCAGTTCTTC
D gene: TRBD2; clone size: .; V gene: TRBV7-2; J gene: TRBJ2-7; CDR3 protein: CASSLGLAGGLYEQYF; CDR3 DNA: TGTGCCAGCAGCTTAGGACTAGCGGGGGGCCTTTACGAGCAGTACTTC
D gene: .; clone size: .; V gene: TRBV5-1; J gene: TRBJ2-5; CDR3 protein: CASSNSGLEETQYF; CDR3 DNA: TGCGCCAGCAGCAATTCAGGGCTTGAAGAGACCCAGTACTTC
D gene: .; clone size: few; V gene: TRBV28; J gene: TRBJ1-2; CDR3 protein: CASINGEWTSLNYGYTF; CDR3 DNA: TGTGCCAGCATCAATGGAGAATGGACAAGCCTTAACTATGGCTACACCTTC
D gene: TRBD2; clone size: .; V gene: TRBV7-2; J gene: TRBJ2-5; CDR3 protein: CASSLWWSGSTETQYF; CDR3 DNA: TGTGCCAGCAGCTTATGGTGGAGCGGGAGCACTGAGACCCAGTACTTC
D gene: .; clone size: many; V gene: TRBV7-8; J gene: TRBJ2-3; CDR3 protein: CASSLGVSGITDTQYF; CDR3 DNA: TGTGCCAGCAGCTTAGGTGTTAGCGGAATCACAGATACGCAGTATTTT
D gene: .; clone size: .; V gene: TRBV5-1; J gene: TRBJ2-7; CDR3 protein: CASSSLGVGEQYF; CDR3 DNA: TGCGCCAGCAGCTCCCTAGGGGTCGGCGAGCAGTACTTC
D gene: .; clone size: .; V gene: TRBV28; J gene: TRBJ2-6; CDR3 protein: CASSTTANVLTF; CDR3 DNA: TGTGCCAGCAGTACTACGGCCAACGTCCTGACTTTC
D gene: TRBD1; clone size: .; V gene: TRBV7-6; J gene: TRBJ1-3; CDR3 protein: CASSRNPTGSGNTIYF; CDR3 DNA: TGTGCCAGCAGCCGAAACCCGACAGGGTCTGGAAACACCATATATTTT
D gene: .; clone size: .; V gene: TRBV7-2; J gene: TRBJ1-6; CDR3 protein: CASSLGLGGSPLHF; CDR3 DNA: TGTGCCAGCAGCTTAGGCCTCGGGGGTTCACCCCTCCACTTT
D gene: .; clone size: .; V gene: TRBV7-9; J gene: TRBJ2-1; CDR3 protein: CASSFAPGTSYNEQFF; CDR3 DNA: TGTGCCAGCAGCTTCGCCCCCGGGACCTCCTACAATGAGCAGTTCTTC
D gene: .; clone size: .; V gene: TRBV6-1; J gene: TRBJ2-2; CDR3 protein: CASRSLANTGELFF; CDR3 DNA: TGTGCCAGCAGGTCCCTGGCGAACACCGGGGAGCTGTTTTTT
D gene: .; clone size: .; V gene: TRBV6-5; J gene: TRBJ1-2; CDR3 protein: CASSYSIGGGYTF; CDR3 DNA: TGTGCCAGCAGTTACTCGATCGGGGGCGGCTACACCTTC
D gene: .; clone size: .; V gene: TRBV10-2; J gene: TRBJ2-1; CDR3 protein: CASSEWAHRGSDEQFF; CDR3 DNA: TGCGCCAGCAGTGAGTGGGCTCACCGGGGGTCCGATGAGCAGTTCTTC
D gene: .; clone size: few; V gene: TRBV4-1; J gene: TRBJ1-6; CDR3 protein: CASSPQHGNSPLHF; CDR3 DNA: TGCGCCAGCAGCCCCCAACATGGAAATTCACCCCTCCACTTT
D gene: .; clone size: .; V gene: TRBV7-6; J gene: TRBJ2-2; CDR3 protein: CASSFNVNSDTGELFF; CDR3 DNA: TGTGCCAGCAGCTTCAACGTAAACTCGGACACCGGGGAGCTGTTTTTT
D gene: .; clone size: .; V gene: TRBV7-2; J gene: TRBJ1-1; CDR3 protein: CASSLGLSSMRTEAFF; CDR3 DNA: TGTGCCAGCAGCTTAGGCTTGTCGTCAATGCGCACTGAAGCTTTCTTT
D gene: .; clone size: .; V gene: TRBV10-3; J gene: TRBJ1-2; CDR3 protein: CAISGREGYTF; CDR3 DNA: TGTGCCATCAGTGGAAGGGAAGGCTACACCTTC
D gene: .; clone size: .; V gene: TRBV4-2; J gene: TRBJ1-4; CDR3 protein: CASTQLWKTNEKLFF; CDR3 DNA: TGTGCCAGCACCCAGCTGTGGAAGACTAATGAAAAACTGTTTTTT
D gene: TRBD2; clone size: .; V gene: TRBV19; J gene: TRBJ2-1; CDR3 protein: CASSNLPLAANEQFF; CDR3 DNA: TGTGCCAGTAGTAACCTCCCCCTAGCGGCCAATGAGCAGTTCTTC
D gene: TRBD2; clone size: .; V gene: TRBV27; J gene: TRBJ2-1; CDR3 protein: CASRSDTSEPYNEQFF; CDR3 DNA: TGTGCCAGCAGATCCGACACTAGCGAGCCCTACAATGAGCAGTTCTTC
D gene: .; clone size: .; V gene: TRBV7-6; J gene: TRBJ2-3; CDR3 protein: CASSFLVVGTDTQYF; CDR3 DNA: TGTGCCAGCAGCTTTCTAGTAGTGGGCACAGATACGCAGTATTTT
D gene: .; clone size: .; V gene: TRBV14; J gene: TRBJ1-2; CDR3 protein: CASSQRTAYGYTF; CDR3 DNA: TGTGCCAGCAGCCAACGAACAGCCTATGGCTACACCTTC
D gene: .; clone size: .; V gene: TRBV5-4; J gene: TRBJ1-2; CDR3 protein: CASSLGGVTNYGYTF; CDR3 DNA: TGTGCCAGCAGCTTGGGGGGAGTCACTAACTATGGCTACACCTTC
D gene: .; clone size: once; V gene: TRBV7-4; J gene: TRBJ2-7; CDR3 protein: CASGGYRSYEQYF; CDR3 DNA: TGTGCCAGCGGTGGCTACCGTTCGTACGAGCAGTACTTC
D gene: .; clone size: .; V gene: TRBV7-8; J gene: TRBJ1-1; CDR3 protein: CASSYQVGSTEAFF; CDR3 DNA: TGTGCCAGCAGCTACCAGGTGGGCAGCACTGAAGCTTTCTTT
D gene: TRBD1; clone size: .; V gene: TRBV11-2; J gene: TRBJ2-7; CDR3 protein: CASSLGQGAANEQYF; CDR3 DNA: TGTGCCAGCAGCTTAGGCCAGGGGGCGGCGAACGAGCAGTACTTC
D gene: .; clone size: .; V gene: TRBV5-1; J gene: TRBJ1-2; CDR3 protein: CASSPEGEKYGYTF; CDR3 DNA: TGCGCCAGCAGTCCCGAGGGAGAGAAATATGGCTACACCTTC
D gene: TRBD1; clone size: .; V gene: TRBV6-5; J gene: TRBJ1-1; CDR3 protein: CASRINRGQDEAFF; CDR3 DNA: TGTGCCAGCAGAATAAACAGGGGACAAGATGAAGCTTTCTTT
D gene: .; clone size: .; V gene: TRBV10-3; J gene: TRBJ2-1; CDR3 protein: CAIRRDNEQFF; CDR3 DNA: TGTGCCATCAGACGGGACAATGAGCAGTTCTTC
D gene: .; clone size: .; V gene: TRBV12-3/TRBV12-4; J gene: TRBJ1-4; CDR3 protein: CASTTDATNEKLFF; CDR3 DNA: TGTGCCAGCACTACAGATGCAACTAATGAAAAACTGTTTTTT
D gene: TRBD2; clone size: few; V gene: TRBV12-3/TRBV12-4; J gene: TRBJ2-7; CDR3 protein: CASSRTPGEGHEQYF; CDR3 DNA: TGTGCCAGCAGCCGTACACCCGGGGAGGGCCACGAGCAGTACTTC
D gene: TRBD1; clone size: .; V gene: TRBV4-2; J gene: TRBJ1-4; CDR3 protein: CASSQATGGEKLFF; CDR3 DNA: TGTGCCAGCAGCCAAGCCACAGGGGGAGAAAAACTGTTTTTT
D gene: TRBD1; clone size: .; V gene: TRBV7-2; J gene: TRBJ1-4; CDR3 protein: CASSSTGVGNEKLFF; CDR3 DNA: TGTGCCAGCAGTTCCACAGGGGTCGGTAATGAAAAACTGTTTTTT
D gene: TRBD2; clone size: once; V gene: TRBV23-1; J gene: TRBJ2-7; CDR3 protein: CASSRDYRRNEQYF; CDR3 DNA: TGCGCCAGCAGCCGGGACTACCGACGGAACGAGCAGTACTTC
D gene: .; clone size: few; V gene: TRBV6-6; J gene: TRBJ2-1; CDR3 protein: CASSYYTGLSSYNEQFF; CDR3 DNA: TGTGCCAGCAGTTACTACACAGGGTTATCCTCCTACAATGAGCAGTTCTTC
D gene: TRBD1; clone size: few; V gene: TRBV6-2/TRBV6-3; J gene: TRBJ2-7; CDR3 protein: CASSPLRDRIYEQYF; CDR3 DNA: TGTGCCAGCAGTCCCCTCCGGGACAGAATCTACGAGCAGTACTTC
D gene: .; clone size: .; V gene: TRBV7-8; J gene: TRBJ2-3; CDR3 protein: CASSYSYDVRLRTDTQYF; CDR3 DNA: TGTGCCAGCAGCTACTCCTACGACGTCCGGCTTCGCACAGATACGCAGTATTTT
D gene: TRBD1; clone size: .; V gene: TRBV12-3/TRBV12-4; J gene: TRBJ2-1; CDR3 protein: CASSLRTGNEQFF; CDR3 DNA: TGTGCCAGCAGTTTGCGGACAGGGAATGAGCAGTTCTTC
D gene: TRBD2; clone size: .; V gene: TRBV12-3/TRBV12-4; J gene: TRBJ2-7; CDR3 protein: CASKRRTSGDEQYF; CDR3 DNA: TGTGCCAGCAAGCGACGGACTAGCGGCGACGAGCAGTACTTC
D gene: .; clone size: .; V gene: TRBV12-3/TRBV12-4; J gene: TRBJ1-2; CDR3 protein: CASSFPRYGYTF; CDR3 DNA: TGTGCCAGCAGTTTCCCCCGGTATGGCTACACCTTC
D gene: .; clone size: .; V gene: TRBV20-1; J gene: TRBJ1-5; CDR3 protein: CSARLMGGQPQHF; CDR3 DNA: TGCAGTGCTAGGCTAATGGGGGGCCAGCCCCAGCATTTT
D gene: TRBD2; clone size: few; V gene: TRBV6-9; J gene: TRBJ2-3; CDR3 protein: CASSFTSGSPDTQYF; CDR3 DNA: TGTGCCAGCAGTTTCACTAGCGGGAGCCCAGATACGCAGTATTTT
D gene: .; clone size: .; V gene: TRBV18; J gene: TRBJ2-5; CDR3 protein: CASSPPGGMGRETQYF; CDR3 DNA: TGTGCCAGCTCACCACCTGGAGGGATGGGAAGAGAGACCCAGTACTTC
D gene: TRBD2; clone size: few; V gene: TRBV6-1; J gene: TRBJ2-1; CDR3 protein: CASSDHARRFPGGNDNEQFF; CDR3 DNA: TGTGCCAGCAGTGACCATGCCAGGAGGTTCCCGGGGGGTAATGACAATGAGCAGTTCTTC
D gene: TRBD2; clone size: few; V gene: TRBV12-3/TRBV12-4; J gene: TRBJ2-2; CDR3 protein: CASSLWASGVGELFF; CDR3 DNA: TGTGCCAGCAGTTTATGGGCTAGCGGGGTCGGGGAGCTGTTTTTT
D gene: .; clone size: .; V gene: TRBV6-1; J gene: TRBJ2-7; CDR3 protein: CASRTNRDREQYF; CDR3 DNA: TGTGCCAGCAGAACTAACAGGGACCGCGAGCAGTACTTC
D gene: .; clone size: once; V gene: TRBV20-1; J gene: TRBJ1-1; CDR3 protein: CSALGNMNTEAFF; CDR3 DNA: TGCAGTGCGCTAGGGAACATGAACACTGAAGCTTTCTTT
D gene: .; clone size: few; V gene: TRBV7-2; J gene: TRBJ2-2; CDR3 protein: CASSLPGVRTGELFF; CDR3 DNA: TGTGCCAGCAGCTTACCGGGAGTAAGAACCGGGGAGCTGTTTTTT
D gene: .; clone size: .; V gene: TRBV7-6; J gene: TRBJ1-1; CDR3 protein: CASSPRPGGDTEAFF; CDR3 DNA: TGTGCCAGCAGCCCACGCCCCGGGGGTGACACTGAAGCTTTCTTT